This T cell receptor beta chain comes out of a study of cytomegalovirus exposure and HLA in healthy donors. Regarding the study as a whole: Available immune exposure information was restricted to CMV serostatus only.

Remarks on this clone: The target antigen is unknown.

13 Jbeta primers and 60 Vbeta primers were used for the PCR. Method: immunoSEQ multiplex PCR; TCRdb's copy keeps in-frame clones and lacks some. The data hold some 150,000 clones, with 70% to 90% observed a single time. Germline V CDR1 and CDR2: LNHDA, SQIVND (reference sequence). The V segment lost 2 bases and the J segment 2 bases; nucleotides outside the gene matches: 9. The CDR3 extends over 18 amino acids. The sample was PBMCs. This chain links TRBV19 with TRBJ2-6; 7 positions match TRBD1. The receptor comes from a woman in her 30s in good health and CMV-seropositive. For the CDR3, the DNA is TGTGCCAGTAGTATATCGACAGGGATAATTACTGGGGCCAACGTCCTGACTTTC. As protein: CASSISTGIITGANVLTF. Looking up the rest from reference TRBV19 and TRBJ2-6 gives the full variable domain: DGGITQSPKYLFRKEGQNVTLSCEQNLNHDAMYWYRQDPGQGLRLIYYSQIVNDFQKGDIAEGYSVSREKKESFPLTVTSAQKNPTAFYLCASSISTGIITGANVLTFGAGSRLTVL.